These 2 T cell receptor beta chains originate from one sample sequenced in a study of T cell repertoires in cytomegalovirus infection. TCRdb processed the reads anew with MiXCR; each CDR3 protein has one entry. The table lists approximately 76,000 distinct CDR3 sequences, less than 4.5% of them singletons. Sequenced material: PBMCs. The source is a human donor in good health (CMV status not recorded). Some clones in this sample may be carry-over from other donors' samples.

In this sample, this clonotype turned up many times. This sequence joins TRBV7-9 and TRBJ2-3, with D perhaps TRBD1 (6 bases). The germline V gene has CDR1 SEHNR and CDR2 FQNEAQ (reference sequence). Trimming pared 5 bases from V and 2 bases from J, leaving 11 bases between. CDR3 size: 14 residues. CDR3 residues: CASSPNRDTDTQYF. The CDR3 nucleotides are TGTGCCAGCAGCCCGAACAGGGACACAGATACGCAGTATTTT.

There are many counts of this clonotype. This chain links TRBV30 with TRBJ2-6, with TRBD2 as a possible D gene (5 bases). The CDR3 extends over 20 amino acids. V was trimmed by 4 bases and J by 0 bases, leaving 25 bases between them. Germline V gives CDR1 GTSNPN, CDR2 SVGIG (reference sequence). The CDR3 is CAWNSWGVLTPISGANVLTF. The CDR3 DNA reads TGTGCCTGGAATAGTTGGGGAGTCCTTACCCCAATCTCTGGGGCCAACGTCCTGACTTTC.